This T cell receptor beta chain was recovered during a study of CD8 T cells in ankylosing spondylitis. Study-wide findings and caveats: A TCR beta motif of about 8 highly homologous variants appeared characteristic of ankylosing spondylitis blood.

TCRdb re-derived calls from the 5' RACE reads in MiXCR, one entry per CDR3 protein. Counted here are 500,000 to 650,000 distinct CDR3 sequences, over 4% occurring once; the ten biggest clones make up 3% to 4.5%. This clonotype was observed many times. As yet, its antigen is unknown. The TCR sequence derives from a male donor with ankylosing spondylitis. Sequencing was done on a sample of blood, either unsorted or a sorted T cell fraction (not recorded which).

The CDR3 loop reads CASSLQQGTYGYTF. The CDR3, as DNA: TGTGCCAGCAGCTTGCAGCAGGGGACATATGGCTACACCTTC. This rearrangement joins TRBV7-3 to TRBJ1-2, with D possibly TRBD1 on 6 matching bases. The CDR3 is 14 amino acids. Germline assignment: CDR1 SGHTA and CDR2 FQGTGA. Trimming shortened V by 3 bases and J by 5 bases, and 13 bases separated the two germline ends. Combining the CDR3 with reference TRBV7-3 and TRBJ1-2 gives the whole variable domain GAGVSQTPSNKVTEKGKYVELRCDPISGHTALYWYRQSLGQGPEFLIYFQGTGAADDSGLPNDRFFAVRPEGSVSTLKIQRTERGDSAVYLCASSLQQGTYGYTFGSGTRLTVV.